This TCR beta chain appears in the sequencing data of a study of shared clonotypes between healthy human individuals. Profiling relied on immunoSEQ multiplex PCR, and the TCRdb table lists in-frame clones only, not all of them. The repertoire holds approximately 530,000 clones, with 90% to 97% as singletons. Regarding this clone: The antigen is not known.

Broader study findings: What naive subsets generally showed was a larger estimated richness than memory subsets showed. Some clonotypes were shared by all four sorted-subset donors, while others were not shared. The non-shared ones had lower generation probabilities than the shared ones. How much donors shared clonotypes was expected to be affected by sequencing depth.

The source is a woman aged 25-40 years in good health. What was sequenced was naive CD4+ T cells sorted from blood. Subset described: CD45RA+ positively selected.

The CDR3 sequence: CASSSWEAGKNIQYF. DNA of the CDR3: TGTGCCAGCAGTTCATGGGAGGCGGGCAAAAACATTCAGTACTTC. The genes are TRBV28 and TRBJ2-4, with D tentatively TRBD2 (6 bases). Trimming left V 4 bases short and J 3 bases short, with 13 bases between. The CDR3 is made up of 15 amino acids. In germline, CDR1 is MDHEN, CDR2 SYDVKM.